The 17 T cell receptor beta chains below were found in one sample sequenced in a study of blood T cell repertoires in COVID-19. The method was immunoSEQ multiplex PCR; TCRdb's version includes in-frame clones alone and lacks a portion of them. The data contain 180,000 or so clones, around 83% of them singletons. The sample taken for sequencing was peripheral blood. The receptors originated from an older woman with acute or convalescent COVID-19.

Notes on this clone: The junction departs from germline at one end; a sequencing error may be responsible. The chain employs TRBV28 and TRBJ2-7; D might be TRBD2 (7 bases). This CDR3 has 16 residues. Looked up from germline, CDR1 is MDHEN and CDR2 is SYDVKM. The CDR3 DNA reads TGTGCCAGCCGTTTAGGGGGGGCCCGGACAACCTACGAGCAGTACTTC. Translation gives CASRLGGARTTYEQYF.

This clone appeared a few times. The rearrangement links TRBV5-1 to TRBJ2-7; TRBD2 is a possible D gene (5 bases). Between the trimmed V and J ends, which lost 4 bases and 4 bases, there was a span of 15 bases. Per the germline V gene, CDR1 is SGHRS and CDR2 is YFSETQ. The CDR3 extends over 14 amino acids. In DNA, the CDR3 is TGCGCCAGCAGCCCACGGGGAGCACCATACGAGCAGTACTTC. This sequence encodes CASSPRGAPYEQYF. The whole variable domain, filled in from reference TRBV5-1 and TRBJ2-7, reads KAGVTQTPRYLIKTRGQQVTLSCSPISGHRSVSWYQQTPGQGLQFLFEYFSETQRNKGNFPGRFSGRQFSNSRSEMNVSTLELGDSALYLCASSPRGAPYEQYFGPGTRLTVT.

The V and J genes are TRBV7-9 and TRBJ2-2, with unresolved D. CDR1 SEHNR and CDR2 FQNEAQ come from the germline V gene (reference sequence). This CDR3 comprises 16 residues. Trimming stripped 4 bases from V and 1 base from J, with 13 bases between. The CDR3 nucleotides are TGTGCCAGCAGCTCTTTCGGTTCCATGAACACCGGGGAGCTGTTTTTT. Translated, it gives CASSSFGSMNTGELFF.

This clone was seen just once. The V gene is TRBV2, the J gene TRBJ1-1, with D maybe TRBD1 (5 bases). Germline loops: CDR1 SNHLY, CDR2 FYNNEI. CDR3 length: 16 residues. V was trimmed by 3 bases and J by 1 base, leaving 15 bases between them. The CDR3 nucleotides read TGTGCCAGCAGTGAGACACAGGCTAAGACGAACACTGAAGCTTTCTTT. Amino acids: CASSETQAKTNTEAFF.

The chain couples TRBV7-2 to TRBJ1-4, with a weak D call TRBD1 (5 bases). The V end was cut by 4 bases, the J end by 3 bases, with 12 bases between. Germline values: CDR1 SGHTA, CDR2 FQGNSA. This CDR3 contains 15 residues. CDR3 DNA: TGTGCCAGCAGCTCCAGGGTTGGGGCTAATGAAAAACTGTTTTTT. This translates into CASSSRVGANEKLFF.

The chain uses TRBV5-1 and TRBJ2-2; maybe TRBD1 (6 bases). Between the trimmed V and J ends, which lost 4 bases and 4 bases, there was a span of 11 bases. CDR1 is SGHRS, CDR2 YFSETQ, per germline. CDR3 length: 14 residues. CDR3 coding DNA: TGCGCCAGCAGCCCCGGGACACTCACCGGGGAGCTGTTTTTT. Protein sequence: CASSPGTLTGELFF.

J is TRBJ1-1 and V is TRBV19, with 7 bases lining up with TRBD1. The CDR3 totals 16 residues. V lost 3 bases and J lost 1; bases outside the gene matches: 8. Germline CDR1 reads LNHDA; CDR2 reads SQIVND (reference sequence). DNA for the CDR3: TGTGCCAGTAGTATGGGACGAGGGGGCCCGAACACTGAAGCTTTCTTT. It specifies CASSMGRGGPNTEAFF.

This chain uses TRBV29-1 with TRBJ2-3, with 7 nucleotides matching TRBD1. The CDR3 extends over 13 amino acids. Germline V CDR1 and CDR2: SQVTM, ANQGSEA. J gave up 3 bases and V 4 bases, and 4 bases lay outside the gene matches. This chain's CDR3 is CSVAGRGTDTQYF. The CDR3 coding sequence is TGCAGCGTTGCTGGCAGGGGGACAGATACGCAGTATTTT.

The J gene is TRBJ2-7, the V gene TRBV20-1; 7 nucleotides align to TRBD2. The CDR3 consists of 11 residues. After removal of 6 bases from V and 7 bases from J, the junction contained 6 bases not matched to a gene. Germline CDR1 DFQATT, CDR2 SNEGSKA (reference sequence). DNA for the CDR3: TGCAGTGCCCTCAGAGCGGGAGAGCAGTACTTC. This translates into CSALRAGEQYF.

The V gene is TRBV2, the J gene TRBJ2-1; D is possibly TRBD2 (6 bases). The V end lost 5 bases, the J end lost 8 bases, and 19 bases lay between the germline ends. Looked up from germline, CDR1 is SNHLY and CDR2 is FYNNEI. This CDR3 has 15 residues. CDR3 protein: CASSLGRTPGDEQFF. In DNA form, the CDR3 reads TGTGCCAGCAGTCTAGGGAGGACCCCGGGGGATGAGCAGTTCTTC.

Comments on this clone: The junction does not match germline at one end; this may be a read error. The V gene is TRBV6-6, the J gene TRBJ1-5, with a tentative D call TRBD1 (5 bases). The CDR3 runs 15 residues. Germline-derived CDR1 and CDR2 are MNHNY and SVGAGI (reference sequence). CDR3 sequence (DNA): TGTACCAGCAGTTACTCTCTAGGGGCAAATCAGCCCCAGCATTTT. It translates to CTSSYSLGANQPQHF.

The chain joins TRBV2 to TRBJ2-7; D possibly corresponds to TRBD2 (5 bases). The CDR3 is 15 amino acids. Trimming removed 6 bases from V and 3 bases from J, with 18 bases in between. Germline V gene lookup returns CDR1 SNHLY and CDR2 FYNNEI. CDR3 nucleotide sequence: TGTGCCAGCAGCCTCAACCCTCCGGGGAGCTACGAGCAGTACGTC. Amino acid sequence: CASSLNPPGSYEQYV.

Of note for this clone: Compared with germline, one end of the junction differs, possibly owing to a read error. The chain joins TRBV27 to TRBJ2-1; 9 bases line up with TRBD2. Germline-derived CDR1 and CDR2 are MNHEY and SMNVEV (reference sequence). The CDR3 has 12 amino acids. The CDR3 bases are TGTGCCAGCAGTTTAATTGTGGCGGGAGGGCTCTTC. It yields the protein CASSLIVAGGLF.

Only a few counts were recorded for this clone. The chain links TRBV19 to TRBJ2-3; D not resolved. Trimming removed 6 bases at V and 3 bases at J, with 4 bases between. Per the germline V gene, CDR1 is LNHDA and CDR2 is SQIVND (reference sequence). The CDR3 contains 11 residues. CDR3 nucleotides: TGTGCCAGTAGGACAACAGATACGCAGTATTTT. This codes for CASRTTDTQYF. Using reference TRBV19 and TRBJ2-3 for the parts outside the CDR3, the full variable domain is DGGITQSPKYLFRKEGQNVTLSCEQNLNHDAMYWYRQDPGQGLRLIYYSQIVNDFQKGDIAEGYSVSREKKESFPLTVTSAQKNPTAFYLCASRTTDTQYFGPGTRLTVL.

To note about this clone: This sample includes further DNA sequences coding for the same CDR3. The chain employs TRBV20-1 and TRBJ2-7, with D perhaps TRBD1 (6 bases). Between the trimmed V and J ends, which lost 5 bases and 5 bases, there was a span of 10 bases. In germline, CDR1 is DFQATT, CDR2 SNEGSKA (reference sequence). This CDR3 region has 11 residues. This chain's CDR3 is CSAGQGNEQYV. CDR3 in DNA: TGCAGTGCTGGGCAGGGGAACGAGCAGTACGTC.

The V and J genes are TRBV29-1 and TRBJ1-1; TRBD1 matches 7 bases. This CDR3 is built from 14 residues. Losses at the gene ends were 6 bases for V and 4 bases for J; bases not matched to a gene: 11. In germline, CDR1 is SQVTM, CDR2 ANQGSEA. In DNA, the CDR3 is TGCAGCGTCGTCCAGACAGGGATCGGCACTGAAGCTTTCTTT. Residues: CSVVQTGIGTEAFF.

The chain employs TRBV28 and TRBJ1-5; D unresolved. Trimming took 6 bases from V and 2 from J, leaving 14 bases between them. The germline gives CDR1 MDHEN, CDR2 SYDVKM. The CDR3 sequence is 15 residues long. The CDR3 DNA is TGTGCCAGCAGCCCCGGGAGCTACCGCAATCAGCCCCAGCATTTT. Its translation: CASSPGSYRNQPQHF. The entire variable domain, with the rest obtained from reference TRBV28 and TRBJ1-5, is as follows: DVKVTQSSRYLVKRTGEKVFLECVQDMDHENMFWYRQDPGLGLRLIYFSYDVKMKEKGDIPEGYSVSREKKERFSLILESASTNQTSMYLCASSPGSYRNQPQHFGDGTRLSIL.